This T cell receptor beta chain was sequenced in a study of CD8 T cells in ankylosing spondylitis. Study-level points and caveats: Seemingly distinctive of ankylosing spondylitis blood was a TCR beta motif formed by eight highly homologous variants. Disease-associated clones were CD8+ and fairly uncommon in peripheral blood. Reports say disease-linked clones showed up significantly more in matched ankylosing spondylitis synovial fluid.

TCRdb called the 5' RACE reads again in MiXCR, with one record for every CDR3 protein. Altogether 300,000 to 350,000 distinct CDR3 sequences are present, over 12% being singletons, with the ten largest covering 1.1%. A remark on this clonotype: No antigen is known for it.

The ends were cut back, 0 bases at V and 2 bases at J, with 13 bases in the middle. The CDR3 is made up of 15 amino acids. Germline-derived CDR1 and CDR2 are DFQATT and SNEGSKA (reference sequence). The specimen was blood, either unsorted or a sorted T cell fraction (not recorded which). The genes are TRBV20-1 and TRBJ1-1; no reliable D call. The TCR originated in a male donor with ankylosing spondylitis or in good health (not recorded which). CDR3 bases: TGCAGTGCTAGAGATAGAAGGAAGGTAAACACTGAAGCTTTCTTT. Its translation is CSARDRRKVNTEAFF.